The 27 T cell receptor beta chains in this list originate from one sample, sequenced in a study of beta chain features in type 1 diabetes. TCRB transcripts that were expressed got sequenced, as all of the isolated RNA had been reverse transcribed. Clones were read by immunoSEQ multiplex PCR, and TCRdb kept only the in-frame ones, dropping some. The sample lists under 550,000 clones; about an eighth were seen once. The sequencing sample was made of naive CD4+ T cells from blood. Receptors were obtained from a woman between 18 and 29 years old in good health.

There are a few counts of this clone. The rearrangement links TRBV13 to TRBJ2-3; 11 nucleotides line up with TRBD2. The CDR3 spans 16 residues. With 3 bases clipped from V and 3 bases from J, the junction kept 5 bases outside the gene matches. The germline gives CDR1 PRHDT, CDR2 FYEKMQ (reference sequence). The CDR3 reads CASSFVAGGPTDTQYF. In DNA, the CDR3 is TGTGCCAGCAGCTTTGTAGCGGGAGGGCCGACAGATACGCAGTATTTT.

The chain has TRBV5-4 and TRBJ2-2; a possible D gene is TRBD1 (5 bases). CDR3 length: 15 amino acids. The germline gives CDR1 SGHNT, CDR2 YYREEE (reference sequence). The V gene lost 0 bases and the J gene lost 3 bases, with 9 bases spanning the gap. CDR3 nucleotide sequence: TGTGCCAGCAGCTTGGCAGGGATTGACACCGGGGAGCTGTTTTTT. Amino acid sequence: CASSLAGIDTGELFF.

This rearrangement joins TRBV4-1 to TRBJ2-5; 7 nucleotides agree with TRBD1. The ends lost 4 bases at V and 10 bases at J; junction bases unmatched: 3. Per the germline V gene, CDR1 is MGHRA and CDR2 is YSYEKL. The CDR3 is 11 residues long. CDR3 nucleotides: TGCGCCAGCAGCCGACAGGGCATCCAGTACTTC. Its protein is CASSRQGIQYF.

This clone was found a few times. For the CDR3, the DNA is TGTGCCAGCAGCGCCGGGAAGAGGGAGTATAGCAATGAGCAGTTCTTC. Residues: CASSAGKREYSNEQFF. This chain uses TRBV5-4 with TRBJ2-1, with D perhaps TRBD2 (5 bases). Per the germline V gene, CDR1 is SGHNT and CDR2 is YYREEE (reference sequence). Trimming removed 4 bases from V and 6 bases from J, with 20 bases in between. The CDR3 loop spans 16 amino acids.

This clone has more than one count but fewer than ten. This rearrangement joins TRBV6-5 to TRBJ1-2, with D possibly being TRBD1 (6 bases). V gave up 6 bases and J gave up 6 bases, with 20 bases separating them. Germline V CDR1 and CDR2: MNHEY, SVGAGI. CDR3 length: 15 amino acids. CDR3 region: CASSPGTRGFDGYTF. In nucleotides, the CDR3 is TGTGCCAGCAGCCCCGGGACAAGAGGCTTCGATGGCTACACCTTC.

The chain carries TRBV4-1 and TRBJ1-2, with D perhaps matching TRBD1 (6 bases). Germline-derived CDR1 and CDR2 are MGHRA and YSYEKL. This CDR3 comprises 16 residues. The ends were cut back, 1 base at V and 7 bases at J, with 19 bases in the middle. The CDR3 DNA reads TGCGCCAGCAGCCAAGTTTTACGGGGACAATCTCGTGGCTACACCTTC. It is translated as CASSQVLRGQSRGYTF.

This clone has only a few counts. This sequence joins TRBV7-9 and TRBJ1-5; 10 bases are shared with TRBD1. The CDR3 is 16 amino acids. CDR1 is SEHNR, CDR2 FQNEAQ, per germline (reference sequence). The J segment lost 6 bases and the V segment lost 5 bases, leaving 10 bases of the junction unmatched. The CDR3 protein is CASSDQTGGGGQPQHF. Here the CDR3 DNA reads TGTGCCAGCAGCGATCAGACAGGGGGCGGCGGTCAGCCCCAGCATTTT.

The rearrangement uses TRBV2 and TRBJ2-7; D remains unclear. The CDR3 extends over 13 amino acids. Trimming removed 1 base at V and 6 bases at J, with 10 bases between. The germline V gene encodes CDR1 SNHLY and CDR2 FYNNEI. CDR3: CASSEGRDGEQYF. CDR3 in DNA: TGTGCCAGCAGTGAAGGACGCGATGGCGAGCAGTACTTC.

V and J are TRBV5-6 and TRBJ2-7, with no clear D. V gave up 0 bases and J gave up 0 bases, with 10 bases separating them. Per germline, CDR1 SGHDT and CDR2 YYEEEE. The CDR3 covers 15 residues. The CDR3 nucleotides are TGTGCCAGCAGCTTGGTAACAGCGAGCTCCTACGAGCAGTACTTC. Its translation is CASSLVTASSYEQYF.

This clone was observed a few times. The J gene is TRBJ2-1, the V gene TRBV4-2; D is unresolved. This CDR3 has 14 amino acids. Germline values: CDR1 LGHNA, CDR2 YNFKEQ. V shed 1 base and J shed 3 bases, with 7 bases lying between them. The CDR3 DNA is TGTGCCAGCAGCCAAGTTGAAGACTACAATGAGCAGTTCTTC. Encoded protein: CASSQVEDYNEQFF.

V usage is TRBV29-1 and J usage is TRBJ1-2, with D tentatively TRBD1 (6 bases). Germline loops: CDR1 SQVTM, CDR2 ANQGSEA. CDR3 size: 14 residues. The V and J ends lost 1 base and 7 bases respectively, with 16 bases between them. The CDR3 region is CSVEALGQTPGYTF. DNA of the CDR3: TGCAGCGTTGAAGCTTTAGGACAGACGCCTGGCTACACCTTC.

This chain uses TRBV29-1 with TRBJ2-1, with 16 bases lining up with TRBD2. CDR3 length: 14 amino acids. The V and J ends lost 8 bases and 10 bases, in that order; junction bases with no gene match: 8. In germline, CDR1 is SQVTM, CDR2 ANQGSEA. CDR3 sequence reads: CSTGTSGGAEEQFF. The CDR3 DNA is TGCAGCACTGGGACTAGCGGGGGGGCCGAGGAGCAGTTCTTC.

This chain links TRBV7-3 with TRBJ2-3, with 7 nucleotides matching TRBD2. Germline-derived CDR1 and CDR2 are SGHTA and FQGTGA. V gave up 1 base and J gave up 0 bases; unmatched junction bases: 1. CDR3 length: 15 residues. The CDR3 DNA sequence: TGTGCCAGCAGCTTAAGCGGGAGTAGCACAGATACGCAGTATTTT. It translates to CASSLSGSSTDTQYF. The full variable domain, rest sourced from reference TRBV7-3 and TRBJ2-3, is GAGVSQTPSNKVTEKGKYVELRCDPISGHTALYWYRQSLGQGPEFLIYFQGTGAADDSGLPNDRFFAVRPEGSVSTLKIQRTERGDSAVYLCASSLSGSSTDTQYFGPGTRLTVL.

The V and J genes are TRBV5-4 and TRBJ2-2; D gene unclear. This CDR3 has 14 residues. Germline CDR1 SGHNT, CDR2 YYREEE (reference sequence). Trimming stripped 2 bases from V and 0 bases from J, with 5 bases between. CDR3 amino acids: CASSLVTNTGELFF. CDR3 DNA sequence: TGTGCCAGCAGCTTAGTTACGAACACCGGGGAGCTGTTTTTT.

V and J are TRBV15 and TRBJ2-1, with a weak D call TRBD2 (6 bases). CDR1 is LNHNV, CDR2 YYDKDF, per germline (reference sequence). The CDR3 totals 15 residues. Trimming pared 2 bases from V and 3 bases from J, leaving 11 bases between. This chain's CDR3 is CATSRRGNGYNEQFF. CDR3 DNA sequence: TGTGCCACCAGCAGACGGGGGAATGGCTACAATGAGCAGTTCTTC.

This clone has only a few counts. The chain recombines TRBV7-9 with TRBJ1-2; no definite D call. V was cut by 6 bases and J by 6 bases, with 8 bases left in between. The CDR3 length is 11 residues. Looked up from germline, CDR1 is SEHNR and CDR2 is FQNEAQ (reference sequence). The CDR3, as DNA: TGTGCCAGCAGGGATCTCGATGGCTACACCTTC. It translates to CASRDLDGYTF. Filled out from reference TRBV7-9 and TRBJ1-2, the complete variable domain reads DTGVSQNPRHKITKRGQNVTFRCDPISEHNRLYWYRQTLGQGPEFLTYFQNEAQLEKSRLLSDRFSAERPKGSFSTLEIQRTEQGDSAMYLCASRDLDGYTFGSGTRLTVV.

The table lists this clone with a few counts. The chain joins TRBV9 to TRBJ2-1; no reliable D call. Germline V lookup: CDR1 SGDLS, CDR2 YYNGEE. Between the trimmed V and J ends, which lost 2 bases and 4 bases, there was a span of 13 bases. The CDR3 is 15 residues long. CDR3 loop: CASSVWGRDYNEQFF. In DNA, the CDR3 is TGTGCCAGCAGCGTTTGGGGTAGAGATTACAATGAGCAGTTCTTC.

This clone was observed a few times. This chain connects TRBV6-6 to TRBJ2-1, with D perhaps matching TRBD2 (5 bases). Germline CDR1 and CDR2: MNHNY and SVGAGI (reference sequence). V was clipped by 2 bases and J by 10 bases, with 9 bases between them. This CDR3 spans 12 amino acids. The CDR3 loop reads CASSYPGEEQFF. CDR3 DNA: TGTGCCAGCAGTTACCCCGGGGAAGAGCAGTTCTTC.

The chain has TRBV28 and TRBJ2-7; possibly TRBD2 for D (5 bases). Germline V lookup: CDR1 MDHEN, CDR2 SYDVKM. The CDR3 consists of 15 residues. Trimming took off 5 bases at V and 2 bases at J, with 16 bases between the two ends. CDR3 nucleotide sequence: TGTGCCAGCAGTGCCCCGGGAACGCTGACCTACGAGCAGTACGTC. Translating it yields CASSAPGTLTYEQYV.

This clone has just a few counts. V usage is TRBV9 and J usage is TRBJ2-7; 7 positions match TRBD1. The germline V gene has CDR1 SGDLS and CDR2 YYNGEE. This CDR3 is built from 16 residues. V was pared by 5 bases and J by 3 bases, with 14 bases of the junction left unmatched. CDR3 nucleotide sequence: TGTGCCAGCAGATTAACCCGAGGGGGCTGCTACTACGAGCAGTACGTC. Its protein is CASRLTRGGCYYEQYV.

This clone occurred a few times. This chain connects TRBV4-3 to TRBJ1-1, with D unclear. Trimming took off 1 base at V and 4 bases at J, with 10 bases between the two ends. There are 14 residues in the CDR3. Looked up from germline, CDR1 is LGHNA and CDR2 is YSLEER. Written as DNA, the CDR3 is TGCGCCAGCAGCCAAGTGATGCCGAGCACTGAAGCTTTCTTT. Its protein product is CASSQVMPSTEAFF.

This clone has a handful of counts. The chain joins TRBV29-1 to TRBJ2-1; 7 bases are shared with TRBD2. The CDR3 is 14 amino acids. CDR1 and CDR2 (germline): SQVTM, ANQGSEA. V gave up 3 bases and J gave up 8 bases; unmatched junction bases: 10. CDR3 bases: TGCAGCGTTGATAGCGGGTTGGCGAAATATGAGCAGTTCTTC. Its protein is CSVDSGLAKYEQFF.

The V gene is TRBV4-3, the J gene TRBJ2-6; maybe TRBD2 (5 bases). Germline V gene data show CDR1 as LGHNA and CDR2 as YSLEER. The CDR3 is 16 residues long. Trimming left V 1 base short and J 2 bases short, with 9 bases between. The CDR3 reads CASSQGRGPGANVLTF. The CDR3 region has the DNA TGCGCCAGCAGCCAAGGACGGGGTCCTGGGGCCAACGTCCTGACTTTC.

This CDR3 reads CASSGTAGANVLTF. As DNA, the CDR3 is TGTGCCAGTAGCGGGACAGCTGGGGCCAACGTCCTGACTTTC. This chain uses TRBV19 with TRBJ2-6, with TRBD1 matching 7 bases. Germline V lookup: CDR1 LNHDA, CDR2 SQIVND (reference sequence). The length of the CDR3 is 14 residues. Trimming cost V 6 bases and J 2 bases; bases outside gene matches: 1. The full variable domain, rest sourced from reference TRBV19 and TRBJ2-6, is DGGITQSPKYLFRKEGQNVTLSCEQNLNHDAMYWYRQDPGQGLRLIYYSQIVNDFQKGDIAEGYSVSREKKESFPLTVTSAQKNPTAFYLCASSGTAGANVLTFGAGSRLTVL.

The chain has TRBV7-2 and TRBJ2-4; 13 bases are a match to TRBD2. The CDR3 consists of 18 residues. V lost 4 bases to trimming and J lost 1 base; unmatched junction nucleotides: 7. The germline V gene has CDR1 SGHTA and CDR2 FQGNSA. CDR3 DNA sequence: TGTGCCAGCAGCTGGGGACTAGCGGGGATTGGGGCCAAAAACATTCAGTACTTC. Its translation: CASSWGLAGIGAKNIQYF.

This clone was seen more than once but under ten times. This chain links TRBV7-3 with TRBJ2-3; D uncertain. V shed 2 bases and J shed 0 bases, with 6 bases lying between them. CDR1 and CDR2 (germline): SGHTA, FQGTGA. This CDR3 contains 14 residues. The CDR3 DNA reads as TGTGCCAGCAGCTTACAGACTAGCACAGATACGCAGTATTTT. Translation: CASSLQTSTDTQYF.

This clone was seen a few times. This chain links TRBV7-9 with TRBJ2-5; 10 bases agree with TRBD1. V lost 4 bases to trimming and J lost 5 bases; unmatched junction nucleotides: 10. The germline gives CDR1 SEHNR, CDR2 FQNEAQ (reference sequence). The CDR3 runs 16 residues. The CDR3 protein is CASSSTADRGRETQYF. The CDR3 bases are TGTGCCAGCAGCTCTACGGCAGACAGGGGGCGGGAGACCCAGTACTTC. Drawing the rest from reference TRBV7-9 and TRBJ2-5, the complete variable domain is DTGVSQNPRHKITKRGQNVTFRCDPISEHNRLYWYRQTLGQGPEFLTYFQNEAQLEKSRLLSDRFSAERPKGSFSTLEIQRTEQGDSAMYLCASSSTADRGRETQYFGPGTRLLVL.